Here is one T cell receptor (beta chain) with its context. This clone was counted a single time. Its binding antigen is unknown. No base quality values were provided; no much bigger clone lies one nucleotide off. The sample's time point, from its label and the paper: baseline before first vaccination. Vaccinee samples came from UK trials COV001 and COV002, including a single-blind randomized controlled phase 2/3 trial of AZD1222 (ChAdOx1 nCoV-19) in healthy adults. For TCRbeta chain sequencing, PBMC samples from trial participants were taken at day 0 and at day 28 after the second dose. The data are from a study of T cell responses to AZD1222 COVID-19 vaccine (dated by TCRdb to the early 2020s). General notes on the study: AZD1222 recipients whose second dose came at about 4 weeks and those whose second dose came at about 12 weeks were combined into one group, since spike-specific TCR depth and breadth did not differ between the two schedules. A total of 240 or so trial participants underwent TCR sequencing, of whom roughly 210 had received two doses of AZD1222 and approximately 26 had received two doses of the MenACWY control vaccine. Trial participants were enrolled into age subgroups of 18-55, 56-69 and 70-plus years, which contained 148, 28 and 57 TCR-sequenced participants, respectively.

General study outcomes and caveats: No day 14 peak-response samples were available, so repertoires were characterized only after the peak T cell response. The 56-69-year group was small, and its depth increase did not reach significance, likely because of low power. After two AZD1222 doses, both the breadth and the depth of spike-specific TCRs were significantly higher than at day 0 and than in MenACWY recipients. Participants were mostly white British and included more females than males, and it was suggested by the authors that clonal diversity may have been underestimated. Conclusions about previously exposed vaccinees are limited because only five or six AZD1222 recipients were SARS-CoV-2 seropositive at baseline. Vaccine-associated CD4 TCRs spanned the whole spike protein, with dominant responses in regions 160-218 and 743-854. Reportedly, almost half of the unique spike-specific TCRs recognized epitopes lying outside the regions that are mutated in the B.1.351 and B.1.1.7 variants.

The CDR3 regions of human TCRbeta chains were analyzed by immunosequencing. For the original study's pipeline: Repertoire TCRs were checked for matches against a reference library of SARS-CoV-2-specific TCRs that had been generated using the MIRA antigen-specificity platform. Breadth was defined as the fraction of unique TCRs that were SARS-CoV-2-associated. Depth was defined as the fraction of total T cells that were SARS-CoV-2-associated. Using the MIRA data, every spike-specific TCR was mapped to the spike region that the TCR reacted to and assigned to either a CD4 or a CD8 class. Log10-transformed breadth and depth values were compared by one-way ANOVA with Sidak's multiple comparisons tests. TCRdb limited this immuneACCESS table to in-frame rearrangements with V and J called. A share of clones is missing; checked studies link under half to unresolved V genes, and the rest is unexplained. V and J calls and clone size come straight from that table; D and trimming were deduced from the DNA. The sample yields about 130,000 clones; roughly 90% were counted once. Jointly, the top ten make up 4.2% of the sample.

V and J are trimmed by 3 bases and 4 bases, and the gene matches miss 3 bases of the junction. From cysteine to phenylalanine, the CDR3 is 13 amino acids long. This entry keeps only the CDR3 DNA: 39 bases, framed from base 1. The germline V gene (reference sequence) supplies CDR1 MNHEY and CDR2 SMNVEV. The chain uses TRBV27 and TRBJ2-7; TRBD1 agrees with 7 junctional bases. Sequenced here: peripheral blood, sampled on day 0 of AZD1222 vaccination. The clonotype comes from an adult in good health. The DNA sequence is as follows: TGTGCCAGCAGTTTGGGACAGTCATACGAGCAGTACTTC. The encoded protein is CASSLGQSYEQYF.